Shown below are 2 T cell receptor beta chains from a single sample sequenced in a study of STAT3 mutations in large granular lymphocyte leukemia. Overall study findings and caveats: Every T-cell large granular lymphocyte leukemia patient had at least one immunodominant TCR beta clonotype.

Profiling relied on immunoSEQ multiplex PCR, and the TCRdb table lists in-frame clones only, not all of them. The top ten hold 55% of the sample, which has about 2,500 clones, about 50% seen once. Their antigens remain unidentified. The sample taken for sequencing was peripheral blood mononuclear cells. The receptors here all came from a man aged 55 to 70 with T-cell large granular lymphocyte leukemia. Some clones in this sample may be carry-over from other donors' samples.

This clone was counted between two and nine times. The rearrangement joins TRBV5-4 to TRBJ2-5; 10 nucleotides align to TRBD2. The V and J ends lost 0 bases and 5 bases, in that order; junction bases with no gene match: 7. The CDR3 consists of 16 residues. CDR1 is SGHNT, CDR2 YYREEE, per germline (reference sequence). The CDR3 DNA sequence: TGTGCCAGCAGCTTGGGGGCTAGCGGGGGCTGGGAGACCCAGTACTTC. This sequence encodes CASSLGASGGWETQYF.

The chain recombines TRBV29-1 with TRBJ2-5, with TRBD1 matching over 11 bases. This CDR3 comprises 12 residues. Looked up from germline, CDR1 is SQVTM and CDR2 is ANQGSEA. With V trimmed by 7 bases and J by 5 bases, 3 bases remained unmatched. The CDR3 region is CSAGQGAETQYF. CDR3 nucleotides: TGCAGCGCTGGACAGGGGGCCGAGACCCAGTACTTC. The full variable domain, completed using reference TRBV29-1 and TRBJ2-5, is SAVISQKPSRDICQRGTSLTIQCQVDSQVTMMFWYRQQPGQSLTLIATANQGSEATYESGFVIDKFPISRPNLTFSTLTVSNMSPEDSSIYLCSAGQGAETQYFGPGTRLLVL.